A single T cell receptor (beta chain) is shown here with its context. The data stem from a study of T cell changes during pregnancy in multiple sclerosis. The CDR3 totals 14 residues. Trimming at V came to 4 bases and at J to 5 bases, leaving 4 bases not matched to a gene. CDR1 is SGHKS, CDR2 YYEKEE, per germline (reference sequence). This table comes from immunoSEQ multiplex PCR, and its TCRdb copy is limited to in-frame clones, with some not included. The sample holds 49,000 or so clones, roughly 93% seen once. V gene TRBV5-5 combines with J gene TRBJ2-5, with 11 bases identical to TRBD1. The starting material was CD4+ T cells from peripheral blood mononuclear cells, obtained in the second trimester of pregnancy. The receptor was derived from a female donor in good health, enrolled as a control in a pregnancy study. CDR3 bases: TGTGCCAGCAGCACGGACAGGGGGCGTGAGACCCAGTACTTC. Amino acid sequence: CASSTDRGRETQYF.